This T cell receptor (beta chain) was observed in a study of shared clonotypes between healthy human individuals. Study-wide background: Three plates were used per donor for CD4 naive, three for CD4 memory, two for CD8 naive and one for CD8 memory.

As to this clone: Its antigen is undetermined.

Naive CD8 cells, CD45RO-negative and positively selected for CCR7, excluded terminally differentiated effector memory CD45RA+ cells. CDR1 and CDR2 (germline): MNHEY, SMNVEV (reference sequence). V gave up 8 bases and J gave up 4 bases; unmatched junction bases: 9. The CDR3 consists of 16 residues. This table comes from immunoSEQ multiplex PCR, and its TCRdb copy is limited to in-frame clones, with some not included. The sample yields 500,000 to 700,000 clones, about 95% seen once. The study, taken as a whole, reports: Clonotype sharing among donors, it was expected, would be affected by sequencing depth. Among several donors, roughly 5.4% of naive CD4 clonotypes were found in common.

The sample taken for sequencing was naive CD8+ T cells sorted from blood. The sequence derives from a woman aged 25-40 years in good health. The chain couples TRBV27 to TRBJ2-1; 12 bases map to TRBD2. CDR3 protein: CASGQLLAGGYNEQFF. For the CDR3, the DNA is TGTGCCAGCGGACAGTTGCTAGCGGGAGGGTACAATGAGCAGTTCTTC.